Each of the 11 T cell receptor beta chains below was sequenced from the same sample in a study of tumor-infiltrating lymphocytes in primary liver carcinoma. From about 0.45 ug total RNA, TCR beta cDNA was generated with a primer in the constant region. Amplification in three nested multiplex PCR rounds with slightly modified ARM-PCR gave rise to TCR beta libraries. Forward primers for TRBV1-TRBV30 and a C-beta reverse primer served the first two PCR rounds, at around 9 cycles each. One entry per CDR3 protein, called by TCRdb with MiXCR from the multiplex PCR reads. The sample lists about 200,000 distinct CDR3 sequences; less than 75% were seen once. Germline DNA was extracted alongside blood RNA, which was obtained from unsorted whole blood. The sequenced sample consisted of peripheral blood. These receptors all stem from a woman aged 55-70 years with primary liver carcinoma and hepatitis B virus infection.

As for this clonotype: At one end the junction does not follow the germline gene, possibly because of a read error. The chain employs TRBV29-1 and TRBJ2-2, with 11 nucleotides matching TRBD2. CDR1 and CDR2 (germline): SQVTM, ANQGSEA. This CDR3 is built from 15 residues. This chain's CDR3 is CSVEASGRPGVELFF. Here the CDR3 DNA reads TGCAGCGTTGAGGCTAGCGGGAGGCCCGGAGTGGAGTTGTTTTTT.

The chain combines TRBV5-4 with TRBJ2-7; 10 bases map to TRBD2. The CDR3 runs to 15 residues. Germline CDR1 and CDR2: SGHNT and YYREEE (reference sequence). V lost 4 bases, J lost 4 bases, and 8 bases stayed unmatched. CDR3 bases: TGTGCCAGCAGCCAAAGCGGGACTAGCGTTTACGAGCAGTACTTC. Residues: CASSQSGTSVYEQYF.

Concerning this clonotype itself: Since a much larger clone is just one base distant, this may be a read error. The V and J genes are TRBV6-6 and TRBJ2-5; no reliable D call. In germline, CDR1 is MNHNY, CDR2 SVGAGI (reference sequence). This CDR3 is built from 13 residues. The V end was cut by 2 bases, the J end by 4 bases, with 8 bases between. In DNA, the CDR3 is TGTGCCAGCAGTTACGTGAGAGGAGAGACCCAGTACTTC. Amino acids: CASSYVRGETQYF.

This clonotype was seen a handful of times. The chain combines TRBV7-9 with TRBJ2-7, with D possibly being TRBD1 (6 bases). Trimming removed 4 bases at V and 2 bases at J, with 12 bases between. This CDR3 is 14 amino acids long. The germline V gene encodes CDR1 SEHNR and CDR2 FQNEAQ (reference sequence). Here the CDR3 DNA reads TGTGCCAGCAGCTCGCGGACAGCACCCTACGAGCAGTACTTC. Residues: CASSSRTAPYEQYF.

To note about this clonotype: No conserved phenylalanine or tryptophan is present at the end of the CDR3, so a read error is the likely explanation. This chain connects TRBV6-1 to TRBJ2-5, with 11 bases aligning to TRBD2. In germline, CDR1 is MNHNS, CDR2 SASEGT. The CDR3 spans 19 residues. CDR3 DNA: TGTGCCAGCAGCGAAGTCGATAGCGGGAGGGCCACGGGTCGCGAGACCCAGTACCTC. Amino acid sequence: CASSEVDSGRATGRETQYL.

Note on this clonotype: A much more abundant neighbour one base away suggests this may be a read error. The chain employs TRBV28 and TRBJ2-1, with 12 bases matching TRBD1. This CDR3 region has 15 residues. Germline lookup yields CDR1 MDHEN and CDR2 SYDVKM. As DNA, the CDR3 is TGTGCCACCCTTATGCCGGGACAGGGGGCTAATGTGCAGTTCTTC. Its translation is CATLMPGQGANVQFF.

The V gene is TRBV18, the J gene TRBJ2-1; no firm D call. The V and J ends lost 1 base and 8 bases respectively, with 12 bases between them. The germline V gene has CDR1 KGHSH and CDR2 LQKENI. The CDR3 has 14 residues. The chain's CDR3 is CASSPQGWLDEQFF. Here the CDR3 DNA reads TGTGCCAGCTCACCACAAGGTTGGCTCGATGAGCAGTTCTTC.

Concerning this clonotype itself: This may be a read error, as it is one base from a much larger clone. This chain connects TRBV5-6 to TRBJ1-4; 8 nucleotides align to TRBD1. The CDR3 covers 17 residues. Germline V gene lookup returns CDR1 SGHDT and CDR2 YYEEEE. DNA of the CDR3: TGTACCAGCAGCTGGCCCAAACGGACAGGGCGAGGTGAAAAACTGTTTTTT. It yields the protein CTSSWPKRTGRGEKLFF.

Points on this clonotype: At one end the junction does not follow the germline gene, possibly because of a read error. The chain carries TRBV11-2 and TRBJ2-7, with no clear D. This CDR3 comprises 11 residues. From germline, CDR1 is SGHAT and CDR2 FQNNGV. For the CDR3, the DNA is TGTGCCAGCAGCCTCGCCTACGAGCACTACTTC. Protein product: CASSLAYEHYF.

In the case of this clonotype: The junction departs from the called germline gene at one end, perhaps through a read error. The chain has TRBV11-2 and TRBJ2-5, with D uncertain. This CDR3 has 15 amino acids. Germline CDR1 and CDR2: SGHAT and FQNNGV. The CDR3 spells CASSYPSLYQGTQYF. CDR3 bases: TGTGCCAGTAGCTACCCTTCCTTGTACCAAGGGACCCAGTACTTC. Looking up the rest from reference TRBV11-2 and TRBJ2-5 gives the full variable domain: EAGVAQSPRYKIIEKRQSVAFWCNPISGHATLYWYQQILGQGPKLLIQFQNNGVVDDSQLPKDRFSAERLKGVDSTLKIQPAKLEDSAVYLCASSYPSLYQGTQYFGPGTRLLVL.

With respect to this clonotype: A much larger clone lies one base from this, so it may be a read error. This CDR3 fails to terminate in the conserved phenylalanine or tryptophan, so it likely reflects a read error. The CDR3 coding sequence is TGCGCCAGCAGCCTACAAGTGAACACTGAAGCTTTCCTT. It specifies CASSLQVNTEAFL. The chain couples TRBV10-1 to TRBJ1-1; D is unclear. The length of the CDR3 is 13 residues. The germline V gene encodes CDR1 WNHNN and CDR2 SYGVQD (reference sequence). With 6 bases removed from V and 0 bases from J, the gap between germline ends came to 8 bases.